Reported below is one TCR beta chain. The antigen this receptor binds is unknown. The record has no base qualities; no much larger clone is one base away. The cohort was made up of around 720 healthy bone marrow donors. At the time of sampling, every cohort member was nominally healthy, though immune exposures that went unrecorded were likely present. The donor was CMV seronegative and was included in the group of 352 seronegative cohort members. Each donor provided a peripheral blood sample, and peripheral blood mononuclear cells were used for TCR beta sequencing. Genomic DNA was extracted from the blood cell samples with the Qiagen DNeasy Blood Extraction Kit. Libraries were prepared through the immunoSEQ multiplex PCR assay. The multiplex PCR relied on a mix of 60 forward primers for TCR Vbeta segments and 13 reverse primers for TCR Jbeta segments. The CDR3 region of rearranged TCR beta genes was amplified from genomic DNA by a multiplex PCR assay. Amplified TCR beta libraries were sequenced as 87-base-pair reads on the Illumina HiSeq System. On the authors' methods: A later analysis tallied around 82 million unique TCR beta chains across the 610 or so repertoires, and roughly 11 million of those chains were shared by two or more donors. To remove PCR and sequencing errors, raw reads were error-corrected and collapsed into unique sequences using a nearest-neighbor algorithm that merged closely related sequences. CDR3 sequences were aligned to IMGT reference sequences to assign V, D and J gene segments. For a sequence to be retained, a match of at least six nucleotides to both a V gene segment and a J gene segment was required. Rearrangements were called productive when the CDR3 lacked stop codons and stayed in frame with V and J; all others were non-productive. Following IMGT convention, CDR3 was defined as the stretch from the second conserved V-encoded cysteine to the conserved J-encoded phenylalanine. In an earlier analysis of some 550 of the donors, sequences lacking an unambiguous match to a single V gene segment were excluded. In an earlier analysis of 587 of the donors, a V segment was called functional when productive rearrangements were above 56.7%, and segregating when the standard deviation between donors exceeded 5%. A statistical classification framework was built for diagnosing cytomegalovirus status from the catalog of TCR beta chain sequences. A later analysis assigned V and J genes by comparing TCR nucleotide sequences with IMGT/GENE-DB human TR gene sequences. The TCRdist pipeline was used in a later analysis to assign CDR3 sequences and most-parsimonious VDJ recombination scenarios. A later analysis defined each TCR beta chain by its CDR3 amino acid sequence plus V-gene family, and excluded reads lacking a unique V-gene family. In a later analysis, a few hundred highly shared, low-generation-probability nucleotide sequences were removed to address suspected cross-contamination and a sequencing artifact. For each public chain, a later analysis derived a clonal expansion index from normalized ranks of inferred template counts within each repertoire. A later analysis computed generation probabilities with a VDJ recombination model fitted to out-of-frame rearrangements, and checked the results against IGoR. A later analysis scored TCR-TCR, TCR-HLA and TCR-CMV co-occurrence with hypergeometric tests, applying a repertoire-size bias correction to TCR pairs. In a later analysis, false discovery rates were estimated by permuting HLA or CMV assignments 20 times. In a later analysis, co-occurring TCRs were grouped with DBSCAN, and TCRdist sequence similarity was added when clustering was performed within HLA-allele-positive subsets. For co-occurrence clustering, repertoires with fewer than 30,000 or more than 120,000 public chains were excluded, along with 5 or 6 repertoires with anomalous nucleotide sharing. Sourced from immuneACCESS, this table was stored by TCRdb with only in-frame sequences that have V and J called. A share of the clones is absent; for the studies checked, an unresolved V gene accounts for under half, and the remainder has no known explanation. V and J calls and clone size are copied from that table; D and trimming were computed from the DNA. The sample profile shows under 55,000 clones; around 72% of them were found once. About 3.2% of the sample is taken by the ten largest.

These data are taken from a study of cytomegalovirus exposure and HLA in healthy donors (dated by TCRdb to the late 2010s). General notes on the study: In an earlier analysis of roughly 590 of the donors, about 260 Gb of sequence data and 100 million or so unique TCR beta sequences from roughly 200 million T cells were reported. An early release covering 500 to 750 HLA-typed donors comprised about 290 gigabases of sequencing data and 65 million to 100 million unique TCR sequences. Of the roughly 400 genotyped donors, about 80% fell in the genetic ancestry cluster associated with self-reported Caucasian donors. The study aimed to test whether cataloging public T cell receptors could reveal signatures of past pathogen exposure. The study profiled the T cell repertoires of 550 to 700 subjects by immunosequencing and related them to cytomegalovirus serostatus. Along with the roughly 700-subject first cohort, a separate validation cohort of over a hundred different subjects was used. To predict cytomegalovirus infection status, the study brought together high-throughput TCR immunosequencing, statistical association of individual TCRs with disease status, and machine learning. In a later analysis, previously published TCR beta repertoires from about 670 donors were re-analyzed and high-resolution HLA genotyping was added so that TCR occurrence patterns could be studied. Rather than using new phenotypic data, the later analysis identified candidate immune exposures from TCR beta sequences and from how often those sequences occurred across donors. An earlier analysis of nearly 600 of the donors applied high-throughput TCR beta sequencing to assess whether each TCR beta V gene segment acted as functional or pseudogenic. Alongside the repertoire data, information on donor age, sex, ethnicity and CMV serostatus was compiled. In a later genetic analysis, genome-wide SNP genotypes for about 55% of the roughly 670 donors were used, and that subset was treated as a discovery cohort. Every repertoire in the discovery cohort had been generated on one and the same sequencing platform. Class I and class II HLA loci were covered by the typing at four-digit resolution. Typing coverage differed by locus: A, B, C, DRB1 and DQB1 were typed in roughly 629-630 donors, DQA1 in approximately 520, DPA1 in around 610, and DPB1 in 472. Because of strong linkage in the cohort, five DR-DQ haplotypes were treated as single units for association and clustering. Across around 400 genotyped donors of the cohort, an average of roughly 230,000 unique TCR beta nucleotide sequences per donor were sequenced, and approximately 19% of those sequences were non-productive. General findings and caveats noted by the study authors: The classifier was reported to diagnose cytomegalovirus status with high specificity and sensitivity in both the original cohort and the validation cohort. Correlated functional status among segregating V segments might reflect linkage disequilibrium, but an unknown experimental factor could not be ruled out. In a later analysis, HLA-associated TCR beta chains showed more clonal expansion and lower generation probabilities than non-associated chains that were equally common. Some IMGT-functional V segments, including TRBV6-2 and TRBV6-3, could not be distinguished by the 87-base-pair reads and were therefore excluded. Because counts were too low, 15 to 20 rarely observed V segments, including chromosome 9 orphons, were excluded from the earlier analysis of several hundred of the donors. CMV serostatus was the only immune exposure information available for the cohort. The authors suggested that the approach could potentially be extended to other disease states and immunological phenotypes. In an earlier analysis of fewer than 700 of the donors, most TCR beta V segments appeared in productive rearrangements about 87% or about 30% of the time, broadly matching IMGT annotations. Compared with the 666-donor mean, donors in an Asian-associated ancestry cluster had fewer N-insertions in productive TCRs, according to a later genetic analysis. In vitro tests confirmed that three of the cytomegalovirus-associated TCR beta chains recognize cytomegalovirus antigens. Because some donors lacked HLA typing at each locus, the association tests relied only on the typed subset. In this cohort, only TCR beta chains were sequenced, and detectable features were limited by the absence of alpha or paired-chain data. In a later analysis, about 17,000 TCR beta sequences were associated with specific HLA alleles at a false discovery rate of 0.05. A later analysis found that TCR association rates varied across HLA loci, with DRB1 alleles showing the most associated TCRs and HLA-C alleles the fewest. In a later analysis, most CMV-associated TCR beta chains were found to appear HLA-restricted, with HLA associations seemingly driven largely by CMV exposure. While some public TCRs were present in many individuals, most TCR sequences turned up only very rarely across donors. A total of 164 TCR beta chains were listed by the study as associated with cytomegalovirus. A cluster of highly shared sequence variants was judged likely to represent a technical artifact of the sequencing pipeline. A further reported finding was that TCR beta sequences accurately predicted the HLA-A and HLA-B alleles for most subjects in the first cohort. In a later genetic analysis, a missense DCLRE1C variant was associated with V-gene and J-gene trimming of TCR beta chains, and the association was replicated in an independent cohort. Several of the top co-occurrence clusters appeared to be linked to parvovirus B19, influenza, CMV and Epstein-Barr virus, according to a later analysis. When HLA alleles, especially DR and DQ, strongly co-occurred, TCR associations were difficult to assign to individual alleles. Presence/absence analyses assumed roughly uniform sequencing depth across donors, an assumption that may not hold.

Taken from cysteine to phenylalanine, the CDR3 has 15 residues. Just CDR3 DNA is preserved here, 45 bases in frame from base 1. As encoded in the germline V gene (reference sequence), CDR1 is SEHNR while CDR2 is FQNEAQ. Trimming removed 6 bases from V and 2 bases from J; the gene matches leave 8 bases unexplained. Sequencing was done on a sample of PBMCs. This chain joins TRBV7-9 to TRBJ2-5, with 8 bases in between that match TRBD1. The TCR comes from a man aged 18 to 29 in good health and CMV-seronegative. The CDR3 protein: CASSSDGQGQETQYF. The DNA reads TGTGCCAGCAGTTCCGACGGACAGGGACAAGAGACCCAGTACTTC.